This TCR beta chain was documented in a study of cytomegalovirus exposure and HLA in healthy donors. Whole-study context: Falling in the Caucasian-associated ancestry cluster were about 80% of around 370 genotyped donors.

PCR was performed using 60 Vbeta and 13 Jbeta primers. Profiling relied on immunoSEQ multiplex PCR, and the TCRdb table lists in-frame clones only, not all of them. The sample holds roughly 65,000 clones; approximately 70% are singletons and the top ten take 15% to 20%. Study-wide results and caveats: A later analysis linked a missense DCLRE1C variant to TCR beta V- and J-gene trimming. The study labeled 150 to 200 TCR beta chains cytomegalovirus-associated.

This clone has at least ten counts. Its target is not known. In germline, CDR1 is MGHRA, CDR2 YSYEKL. CDR3 length equals 17 residues. Trimming took off 4 bases at V and 0 bases at J, with 15 bases between the two ends. The chain uses TRBV4-1 and TRBJ1-4, with D possibly TRBD1 on 5 matching bases. Sequenced: PBMCs. The clonotype comes from a man between 35 and 55 years old in good health and CMV-seropositive. CDR3 amino acids: CASSRGPPGTTNEKLFF. The DNA of the CDR3 is TGCGCCAGCAGCCGAGGACCCCCAGGGACAACTAATGAAAAACTGTTTTTT.